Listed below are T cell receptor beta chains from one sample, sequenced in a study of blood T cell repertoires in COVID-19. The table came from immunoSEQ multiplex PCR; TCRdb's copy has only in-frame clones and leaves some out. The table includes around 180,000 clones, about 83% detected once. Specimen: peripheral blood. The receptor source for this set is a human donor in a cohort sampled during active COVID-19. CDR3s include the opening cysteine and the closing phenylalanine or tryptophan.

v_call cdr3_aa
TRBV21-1 CASSAPGAHWTYEQYF
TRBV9 CASSVGLVDEQFF
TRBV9 CASSRGGGSQPEAFF
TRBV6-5 CASRQSGSSYEQYF
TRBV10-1 CASSATRRGPDGYTF
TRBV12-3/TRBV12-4 CASSLGVEKLFF
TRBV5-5 CASSSRTSGYSSYEQYF
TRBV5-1 CASSPSTLTGMNTEAFF
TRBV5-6 CASSFDSGPNYGYTF
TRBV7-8 CASSLIRQGAAGYTF
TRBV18 CASSPKSGVGSYEQYF
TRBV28 CASRLGSPNSPLHF
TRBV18 CASSPPQTYEQYF
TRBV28 CASSLEGPGGQPQHF
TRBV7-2 CASSLATGSYEQYF
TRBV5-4 CASSLGGGLTEAFF
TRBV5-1 CASSPEGVGNTIYF
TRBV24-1 CATSDASHRAGLTDTQYF
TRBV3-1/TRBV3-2 CASSLSRDRGTEAFF
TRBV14 CASSQGGYSNQPQHF
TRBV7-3 CASSPLGGGHEQYF
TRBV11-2 CASSLSPGASGYTF
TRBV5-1 CASSKQGGNQPQHF
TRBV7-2 CASSSDRPSPYGYTF
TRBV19 CASSIDRGYLNTEAFF
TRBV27 CASSLGTSGYEQYF
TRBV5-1 CASKGQGRPEKLFF
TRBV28 CASSFPGQGGQPQHF
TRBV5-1 CASSGGNQGNQPQHF
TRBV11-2 CASNSIGPDTQYF
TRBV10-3 CAISSYYEQYF
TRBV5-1 CASSRRGGTDTQYF
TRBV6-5 CASRIGGAYSYEQYF
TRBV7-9 CASRMGGSSYEQYF
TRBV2 CASSDPIAGSRTQYF
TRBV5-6 CASSLLLRIDSGANVLTF
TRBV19 CASSIPDRVEPQHF
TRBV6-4 CASSDSRAHGYTF
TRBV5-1 CASSLAGDNEQFF
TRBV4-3 CASSPGGLYGYTF
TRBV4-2 CASSQTSSGESSYEQYF
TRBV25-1 CASSVTGTTEAFF
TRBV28 CASRLAGTGLNQPQHF
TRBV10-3 CAIVAGVTDTQYF
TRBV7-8 CASSRPPQGQETQYF
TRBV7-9 CASSPQLTSGRGNEQYF
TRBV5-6 CASSPGTSQETQYF
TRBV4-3 CASSQDEAAYNEQFF
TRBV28 CASTPGIGNEQFF
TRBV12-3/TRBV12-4 CASRPGTADGYTF
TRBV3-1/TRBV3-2 CASSQGDTSSYEQYF
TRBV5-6 CASSLGLWRGVFSSEQYF
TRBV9 CASSVNSNQPQHF
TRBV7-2 CASSLVRQGYTF